The 18 T cell receptor beta chains in this list originate from one sample, sequenced in a study of shared clonotypes between healthy human individuals (dated by TCRdb to the early 2020s). Library generation was performed with the immunoSEQ multiplex PCR assay. TCRdb's version of the immuneACCESS table is confined to in-frame rearrangements and falls short of the full clone set. An unresolved V gene accounts for under half of the shortfall where checked; the remainder is of unknown origin. A total of 1.6 million or so clones appear in this sample, about 96% of them only once. The biggest ten clones account for roughly 1.1% of the sample. The specimen sequenced was naive CD4+ T cells sorted from blood. Sample cell subset or site, as interpreted from the label and publication: CD45RA+ positively selected. These receptors were taken from a man aged 25-45 years in good health.

A single count supports this clone. The chain has TRBV9 and TRBJ2-1; 14 nucleotides agree with TRBD2. CDR3 length: 18 amino acids. Trimming took 5 bases from V and 14 from J; bases not matched to a gene: 21. Per the germline V gene, CDR1 is SGDLS and CDR2 is YYNGEE. CDR3 residues: CASSPGRLAGGEENREFF. CDR3 in DNA: TGTGCCAGCAGTCCGGGCCGACTAGCGGGAGGGGAAGAGAACCGGGAGTTCTTC.

The V gene is TRBV28, the J gene TRBJ2-2; unclear D gene. V gave up 6 bases and J gave up 2 bases, with 13 bases separating them. Looked up from germline, CDR1 is MDHEN and CDR2 is SYDVKM. This CDR3 has 15 residues. As DNA, the CDR3 is TGTGCCAGCAGAGTAGGTCAGGTAAACACCGGGGAGCTGTTTTTT. It yields the protein CASRVGQVNTGELFF. The entire variable domain, with the rest obtained from reference TRBV28 and TRBJ2-2, is as follows: DVKVTQSSRYLVKRTGEKVFLECVQDMDHENMFWYRQDPGLGLRLIYFSYDVKMKEKGDIPEGYSVSREKKERFSLILESASTNQTSMYLCASRVGQVNTGELFFGEGSRLTVL.

The chain couples TRBV28 to TRBJ2-7; D possibly corresponds to TRBD1 (6 bases). The CDR3 has 11 amino acids. V dropped 11 bases and J dropped 3 bases, with 11 bases sitting between them. Germline assignment: CDR1 MDHEN and CDR2 SYDVKM. This CDR3 reads CASGHIYEQYF. DNA for the CDR3: TGTGCCTCGGGACATATCTACGAGCAGTACTTC.

V and J are TRBV14 and TRBJ2-7, with 10 bases aligning to TRBD2. The junction had 10 bases not matched to a gene; V was cut back by 6 bases and J by 2 bases. CDR3 length: 16 residues. The V gene's germline CDR1 is SGHDN and CDR2 FVKESK. For the CDR3, the DNA is TGTGCCAGCAGTCCCAAGCCTAGCGGGAGACCCTACGAGCAGTACTTC. Protein: CASSPKPSGRPYEQYF.

This sequence joins TRBV9 and TRBJ2-7; perhaps D is TRBD1 or TRBD2 (5 bases each). V gave up 0 bases and J gave up 3 bases, with 13 bases separating them. There are 15 residues in the CDR3. The V gene's germline CDR1 is SGDLS and CDR2 YYNGEE. CDR3 protein: CASSVAGVGVYEQYF. CDR3 bases: TGTGCCAGCAGCGTAGCTGGTGTGGGGGTCTACGAGCAGTACTTC.

In regard to this clone: In the same sample, other DNA sequences code for this CDR3. This chain connects TRBV19 to TRBJ1-4; D not certain. V was clipped by 4 bases and J by 4 bases, with 7 bases between them. This CDR3 contains 13 residues. CDR1 and CDR2 from the germline V gene are LNHDA and SQIVND (reference sequence). CDR3 coding DNA: TGTGCCAGTAGTACTAGGATTAATGAAAAACTGTTTTTT. Translated: CASSTRINEKLFF.

The count of this clone is one. CDR3 sequence: CASSSLGQPQHF. The CDR3 bases are TGTGCCAGCAGTTCCCTGGGGCAGCCCCAGCATTTT. The chain combines TRBV6-6 with TRBJ1-5, with D unclear. CDR3 size: 12 residues. V lost 4 bases and J lost 7, with 8 bases in between. The germline V gene encodes CDR1 MNHNY and CDR2 SVGAGI (reference sequence).

Turning to this clone: One end of the junction varies from germline; a read error may be responsible. This chain links TRBV28 with TRBJ1-1; weak D call: TRBD1 (6 bases). Germline V lookup: CDR1 MDHEN, CDR2 SYDVKM. The CDR3 sequence is 12 residues long. The CDR3 sequence is CASSRDRWGNEF. For the CDR3, the DNA is TGTGCCAGCTCTAGAGACAGGTGGGGGAATGAATTT.

This clone was picked up a small number of times. The chain carries TRBV15 and TRBJ2-2, with TRBD2 identical over 7 bases. CDR3 length: 15 residues. Germline values: CDR1 LNHNV, CDR2 YYDKDF (reference sequence). With 0 bases clipped from V and 6 bases from J, the junction kept 4 bases outside the gene matches. CDR3 region: CATSRDLAGAGELFF. For the CDR3, the DNA is TGTGCCACCAGCAGAGATCTCGCGGGAGCCGGGGAGCTGTTTTTT.

This sequence joins TRBV27 and TRBJ2-7, with 12 nucleotides matching TRBD2. In germline, CDR1 is MNHEY, CDR2 SMNVEV (reference sequence). The CDR3 is made up of 15 amino acids. J gave up 3 bases and V 6 bases, and 6 bases lay outside the gene matches. CDR3 protein: CASSPGLAGNYEQYF. DNA of the CDR3: TGTGCCAGCAGCCCGGGACTAGCGGGCAACTACGAGCAGTACTTC.

The chain carries TRBV5-4 and TRBJ1-1; 9 nucleotides match TRBD1. In germline, CDR1 is SGHNT, CDR2 YYREEE (reference sequence). This CDR3 has 15 residues. With V trimmed by 0 bases and J by 4 bases, 4 bases remained unmatched. CDR3 DNA: TGTGCCAGCAGCTTGGGTCGGGACAGGGTCACTGAAGCTTTCTTT. This encodes CASSLGRDRVTEAFF.

The chain is built from TRBV10-2 and TRBJ2-2; D not resolved. The CDR3 consists of 15 residues. The germline gives CDR1 WSHSY, CDR2 SAAADI. The V end was cut by 8 bases, the J end by 0 bases, with 13 bases between. CDR3 nucleotide sequence: TGCGCCAGCGATAACGTACGTTCGAACACCGGGGAGCTGTTTTTT. Translated, it gives CASDNVRSNTGELFF.

This chain joins TRBV10-3 and TRBJ2-5; D gene unclear. This CDR3 has 13 amino acids. Per the germline V gene, CDR1 is ENHRY and CDR2 is SYGVKD. Trimming cost V 4 bases and J 2 bases, with 8 bases left between them. The CDR3 bases are TGTGCCATCAGTGCGTCAGGACAAGAGACCCAGTACTTC. Protein product: CAISASGQETQYF.

The V and J genes are TRBV2 and TRBJ1-5; D not resolved. The germline CDR1 and CDR2 sequences are SNHLY and FYNNEI. V was shortened by 6 bases and J by 9 bases, with 15 bases between the two germline ends. The CDR3 contains 13 residues. The CDR3 spells CASSTLGKGPQHF. In DNA, the CDR3 is TGTGCCAGCAGCACCCTTGGGAAAGGGCCCCAGCATTTT.

Of note for this clone: Other DNA variants within this sample encode the same CDR3. The V and J genes are TRBV19 and TRBJ2-1, with TRBD2 identical over 9 bases. Germline V lookup: CDR1 LNHDA, CDR2 SQIVND (reference sequence). The CDR3 loop spans 15 amino acids. The V segment lost 3 bases and the J segment 1 base; nucleotides outside the gene matches: 1. The CDR3 bases are TGTGCCAGTAGTATTAGCGGGAGTTCCTACAATGAGCAGTTCTTC. Its protein product is CASSISGSSYNEQFF.

V usage is TRBV5-1 and J usage is TRBJ2-3; D not certain. The CDR3 extends over 17 amino acids. Germline lookup yields CDR1 SGHRS and CDR2 YFSETQ. Between the trimmed V and J ends, which lost 0 bases and 4 bases, there was a span of 18 bases. CDR3 bases: TGCGCCAGCAGCTTGGAGCCGGGCTCAAGCTCCCCAGATACGCAGTATTTT. Protein sequence: CASSLEPGSSSPDTQYF.

This chain links TRBV28 with TRBJ1-1, with D perhaps TRBD1 (6 bases). CDR3 length equals 14 residues. V shed 6 bases and J shed 4 bases, with 15 bases lying between them. In germline, CDR1 is MDHEN, CDR2 SYDVKM. CDR3 DNA sequence: TGTGCCAGCAGGAACAGGGACGATTTCACTGAAGCTTTCTTT. This encodes CASRNRDDFTEAFF.

V gene TRBV10-1 combines with J gene TRBJ2-1; D unclear. V lost 7 bases to trimming and J lost 8 bases, with 12 bases between them. CDR1 and CDR2 from the germline V gene are WNHNN and SYGVQD (reference sequence). The CDR3 spans 12 residues. CDR3 coding DNA: TGCGCCAGCATCCACGCCCTAGATGAGCAGTTCTTC. Translating gives CASIHALDEQFF.